The TCR beta chain described here comes from a study of OX40 agonist ivuxolimab in advanced cancers. Study background: Dose-escalation subjects each had hepatocellular carcinoma, melanoma, renal cell or head and neck cancer.

Clones were sequenced by immunoSEQ multiplex PCR, and TCRdb holds only the in-frame ones, with some missing. The sample includes some 98,000 clones, about 80% of them seen just once. V lost 10 bases to trimming and J lost 7 bases, with 11 bases between them. Per the germline V gene, CDR1 is MNHNY and CDR2 is SVGAGI (reference sequence). The CDR3 is 11 residues long. The chain uses TRBV6-6 and TRBJ1-5; no clear D. The TCR originated in an adult with an advanced solid tumor such as melanoma, head and neck, liver or kidney cancer. The source material was CD4+ or CD8+ T cells sorted from blood, sampled in a trial of the OX40 agonist ivuxolimab. CDR3 in amino acids: CATSSGQPQHF. In DNA, the CDR3 is TGTGCCACCTCTAGCGGCCAGCCCCAGCATTTT.